What follows are 9 T cell receptor beta chains derived from one specimen sequenced in a study of CD8 T cells in ankylosing spondylitis. Broader study findings: What seemed typical of ankylosing spondylitis blood was a TCR beta motif built from under 10 highly homologous variants.

TCRdb re-called the 5' RACE reads with MiXCR, one entry per CDR3 protein. The table shows almost 400,000 distinct CDR3 sequences, with around 20% occurring only once. Antigens of these TCRs are unknown. Material for sequencing was blood, either unsorted or a sorted T cell fraction (not recorded which). The receptors derive from a male donor with ankylosing spondylitis.

J is TRBJ1-1 and V is TRBV18; D is perhaps TRBD1 (5 bases). The germline V and J ends were trimmed by 5 bases and 4 bases, with 8 bases remaining between them. CDR1 and CDR2 (germline): KGHSH, LQKENI. The CDR3 runs to 12 residues. CDR3 residues: CASSVDITEAFF. CDR3 coding DNA: TGTGCCAGCTCAGTGGACATCACTGAAGCTTTCTTT.

The J gene is TRBJ2-3, the V gene TRBV20-1, with TRBD2 identical over 12 bases. Losses at the gene ends were 0 bases for V and 2 bases for J; bases not matched to a gene: 3. This CDR3 is 16 amino acids long. Germline V gene sequence: CDR1 DFQATT, CDR2 SNEGSKA (reference sequence). CDR3 sequence: CSARDRTSGNTDTQYF. The CDR3 bases are TGCAGTGCTAGAGATAGGACTAGCGGGAACACAGATACGCAGTATTTT.

This clonotype was seen a handful of times. The chain joins TRBV7-8 to TRBJ2-1; D possibly uses TRBD1 or TRBD2 (5 bases each). Per the germline V gene, CDR1 is SGHVS and CDR2 is FQNEAQ. This CDR3 contains 14 residues. The germline V and J ends were trimmed by 1 base and 11 bases, with 15 bases remaining between them. The CDR3 loop is CASSLVVSGAKQFF. CDR3 bases: TGTGCCAGCAGCTTAGTAGTGTCCGGGGCCAAGCAGTTCTTC. The whole variable domain, filled in from reference TRBV7-8 and TRBJ2-1, reads GAGVSQSPRYKVAKRGQDVALRCDPISGHVSLFWYQQALGQGPEFLTYFQNEAQLDKSGLPSDRFFAERPEGSVSTLKIQRTQQEDSAVYLCASSLVVSGAKQFFGPGTRLTVL.

DNA of the CDR3: TGTGCCAGCAGTTACTCGCCAGGGACTCATGGCTACACCTTC. It encodes CASSYSPGTHGYTF. The V call is TRBV6-5, the J call TRBJ1-2, with TRBD1 as a possible D gene (5 bases). The ends were cut back, 0 bases at V and 6 bases at J, with 11 bases in the middle. This CDR3 is built from 14 residues. CDR1 is MNHEY and CDR2 is SVGAGI in the germline V gene.

This clonotype was counted between two and nine times. The chain employs TRBV20-1 and TRBJ2-3, with 7 bases aligning to TRBD1. Germline trimming cut 5 bases from V and 2 bases from J; bases unmatched to any gene: 16. There are 17 residues in the CDR3. Germline V CDR1 and CDR2: DFQATT, SNEGSKA (reference sequence). CDR3 sequence reads: CSAQPRDSGKHTDTQYF. The CDR3 DNA reads TGCAGTGCTCAACCCCGGGACAGTGGGAAACACACAGATACGCAGTATTTT.

This clonotype has just a few counts. The chain has TRBV4-1 and TRBJ2-2; 10 nucleotides line up with TRBD1. The length of the CDR3 is 17 residues. After removal of 5 bases from V and 0 bases from J, the junction contained 6 bases not matched to a gene. Germline V gives CDR1 MGHRA, CDR2 YSYEKL. The CDR3 reads CASSIRQGASNTGELFF. CDR3 nucleotides: TGCGCCAGCAGCATCCGACAGGGGGCGTCGAACACCGGGGAGCTGTTTTTT.

The chain joins TRBV5-1 to TRBJ2-1; either TRBD1 or TRBD2 may fit D (5 bases each). Germline V gene lookup returns CDR1 SGHRS and CDR2 YFSETQ. V lost 4 bases and J lost 1, with 15 bases in between. This CDR3 has 16 residues. CDR3 coding DNA: TGCGCCAGCAGCCCCGCCTCCGGGACGTCCTACAATGAGCAGTTCTTC. Translating it yields CASSPASGTSYNEQFF.

The chain carries TRBV6-1 and TRBJ2-1; D possibly corresponds to TRBD2 (6 bases). The V end was cut by 5 bases, the J end by 7 bases, with 18 bases between. This CDR3 has 15 residues. CDR1 is MNHNS and CDR2 is SASEGT in the germline V gene. CDR3 DNA sequence: TGTGCCAGCAGTCCCCAAAACCTCCTAGCGAATGAGCAGTTCTTC. Protein product: CASSPQNLLANEQFF.

This clonotype was seen a handful of times. The chain is built from TRBV6-1 and TRBJ1-1; D uncertain. CDR1 is MNHNS and CDR2 is SASEGT in the germline V gene. The CDR3 covers 13 residues. Between the trimmed V and J ends, which lost 3 bases and 2 bases, there was a span of 7 bases. The CDR3 loop is CASSESFNTEAFF. DNA of the CDR3: TGTGCCAGCAGTGAGAGCTTCAACACTGAAGCTTTCTTT.